One and the same sample provided the 3 T cell receptor beta chains below, sequenced in a study of T cells in Graves' hyperthyroidism and ophthalmopathy (dated by TCRdb to about 2019). The receptor library was made with multiplex PCR. Sequencing used an Illumina HiSeq 2000. Amplification of TCR beta CDR3 regions was carried out from RNA transcripts. A first-round RT-PCR of the TCR CDR3 used the HTBI primer set with the Qiagen OneStep RT-PCR kit. TCRdb cleaned the public reads at Q25 with fastp, built clones with MiXCR and kept in-frame beta chains. Identical CDR3 proteins give one entry, which carries the most common genes and DNA. Here the sample has about 210,000 distinct CDR3 sequences; about 15% occur a single time. The biggest ten clones account for 50% of the sample. The specimen sequenced was blood. The receptors were sampled from a man aged 45-65 years with Graves' hyperthyroidism.

The sample holds a few counts of this clonotype. V gene TRBV27 combines with J gene TRBJ2-7, with 7 nucleotides matching TRBD1. The CDR3 extends over 14 amino acids. V lost 2 bases, J lost 2 bases, and 3 bases stayed unmatched. Germline V CDR1 and CDR2: MNHEY, SMNVEV (reference sequence). The CDR3 DNA reads as TGTGCCAGCAGTTTAAACAGGGGTACCTACGAGCAGTACTTC. As protein: CASSLNRGTYEQYF.

This clonotype was counted ten times or more. The chain recombines TRBV20-1 with TRBJ2-5; a weak D match, TRBD1 (6 bases). The V end was cut by 6 bases, the J end by 1 base, with 12 bases between. CDR3 size: 13 residues. CDR1 is DFQATT, CDR2 SNEGSKA, per germline (reference sequence). The CDR3 protein is CSARQVFQETQYF. As DNA, the CDR3 is TGCAGTGCGAGACAGGTCTTCCAAGAGACCCAGTACTTC.

The V gene is TRBV6-1, the J gene TRBJ1-1, with unresolved D. The germline gives CDR1 MNHNS, CDR2 SASEGT. The CDR3 has 13 residues. Trimming left V 5 bases short and J 2 bases short, with 9 bases between. The CDR3 protein is CASSTELNTEAFF. The CDR3 DNA sequence: TGTGCCAGCAGTACAGAACTTAACACTGAAGCTTTCTTT.